The text below deals with one TCR beta chain. Source study methods: For nucleated cells, counts were estimated from reference gene primer amplification. The repertoire was sequenced with immunoSEQ multiplex PCR; TCRdb's copy has only in-frame clones and lacks some. The V and J calls and clone size were taken over from that table, and D and trimming were inferred from the DNA. The profile shows roughly 300,000 clones, 85% of them singletons. Participants' own reports of clinical history determined their cohort assignment. This entry comes from a study of blood T cell repertoires in COVID-19. Study-level information: Both acute and convalescent COVID-19 samples were obtained from the United States, Italy and Spain. PBMCs, B-cell-depleted T cells, or T cells were the source of the cDNA or gDNA that made up the material.

The TCR comes from a woman aged 50 to 65 who had recovered from COVID-19. The sequencing sample was made of PBMCs or T cells enriched from blood (not recorded which).

CDR3 protein: CASSGRTGGFRQGYTF. CDR3 DNA sequence: TGTGCCAGCAGTGGGCGGACAGGGGGATTTCGTCAAGGCTACACCTTC. The genes are TRBV2 and TRBJ1-2; 10 bases are a match to TRBD1. V lost 4 bases, J lost 8 bases, and 13 bases stayed unmatched. The CDR3 consists of 16 residues. Per germline, CDR1 SNHLY and CDR2 FYNNEI.